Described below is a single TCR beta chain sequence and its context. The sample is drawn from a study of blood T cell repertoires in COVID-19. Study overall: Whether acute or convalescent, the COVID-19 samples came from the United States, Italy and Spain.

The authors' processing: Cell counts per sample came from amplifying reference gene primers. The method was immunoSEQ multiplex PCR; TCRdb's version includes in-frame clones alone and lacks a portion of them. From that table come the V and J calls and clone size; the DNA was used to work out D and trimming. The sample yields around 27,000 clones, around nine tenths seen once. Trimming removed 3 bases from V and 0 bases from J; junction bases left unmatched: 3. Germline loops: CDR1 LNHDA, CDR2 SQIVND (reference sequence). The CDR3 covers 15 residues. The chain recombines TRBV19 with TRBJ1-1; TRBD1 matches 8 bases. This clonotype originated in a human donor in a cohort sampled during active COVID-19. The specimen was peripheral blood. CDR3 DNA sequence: TGTGCCAGTAGTATGAGACAGGGGATGAACACTGAAGCTTTCTTT. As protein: CASSMRQGMNTEAFF. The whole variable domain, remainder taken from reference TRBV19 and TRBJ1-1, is DGGITQSPKYLFRKEGQNVTLSCEQNLNHDAMYWYRQDPGQGLRLIYYSQIVNDFQKGDIAEGYSVSREKKESFPLTVTSAQKNPTAFYLCASSMRQGMNTEAFFGQGTRLTVV.